These 32 T cell receptor beta chains were sequenced from one sample in a study of Ad26.COV2.S vaccination and SARS-CoV-2 variants. Treatment: approximately 18 received Ad26.COV2.S at low or high dose, single or two shots; roughly five received placebo; per-sample allocation not given. At day 63 after the first vaccine or placebo injection, samples were drawn. Measured with immunoSEQ multiplex PCR; TCRdb has only the in-frame clones, and not every one. Seen here are about 480,000 clones, roughly 89% observed once, and the top ten hold 9.5% to 15%. The material was peripheral blood, obtained in a trial of Ad26.COV2.S vaccine versus placebo. These receptors were collected from a person aged 18-60 years who received the Ad26.COV2.S COVID-19 vaccine or a placebo.

This clone was counted a single time. The V and J genes are TRBV7-2 and TRBJ2-3; the match to TRBD2 covers 14 bases. Germline V CDR1 and CDR2: SGHTA, FQGNSA. The J segment lost 5 bases and the V segment lost 5 bases, leaving 6 bases of the junction unmatched. This CDR3 region has 16 residues. The CDR3 bases are TGTGCCAGCAGCCCGGGACTAGCGGGAGCGAAAGATACGCAGTATTTT. It codes for CASSPGLAGAKDTQYF.

This clone was recorded a few times. This sequence joins TRBV9 and TRBJ2-1, with 7 bases aligning to TRBD2. V dropped 0 bases and J dropped 9; count of bases not matched to a gene: 6. The CDR3 runs 14 residues. Per germline, CDR1 SGDLS and CDR2 YYNGEE. The CDR3 DNA reads as TGTGCCAGCAGCGTAGGCGGGAGCGGTGGTGAGCAGTTCTTC. Translating it yields CASSVGGSGGEQFF.

This chain links TRBV19 with TRBJ1-4, with 8 nucleotides matching TRBD1. With V trimmed by 5 bases and J by 3 bases, 5 bases remained unmatched. Germline assignment: CDR1 LNHDA and CDR2 SQIVND (reference sequence). This CDR3 has 15 residues. As DNA, the CDR3 is TGTGCCAGTAGTGCGGGACAGGCCCCTAATGAAAAACTGTTTTTT. Amino acids: CASSAGQAPNEKLFF.

The V gene is TRBV28, the J gene TRBJ1-5; TRBD1 agrees at 7 bases. V lost 6 bases to trimming and J lost 6 bases; unmatched junction nucleotides: 8. Germline loops: CDR1 MDHEN, CDR2 SYDVKM. The CDR3 consists of 14 residues. CDR3 sequence: CASSPGGMGQPQHF. As DNA, the CDR3 is TGTGCCAGCAGCCCAGGGGGGATGGGTCAGCCCCAGCATTTT. The whole variable domain, filled in from reference TRBV28 and TRBJ1-5, reads DVKVTQSSRYLVKRTGEKVFLECVQDMDHENMFWYRQDPGLGLRLIYFSYDVKMKEKGDIPEGYSVSREKKERFSLILESASTNQTSMYLCASSPGGMGQPQHFGDGTRLSIL.

The chain couples TRBV7-2 to TRBJ1-5, with D perhaps TRBD1 (6 bases). Trimming left V 5 bases short and J 0 bases short, with 8 bases between. Germline CDR1 SGHTA, CDR2 FQGNSA. CDR3 length: 14 residues. The CDR3 nucleotides read TGTGCCAGCAGCCGGGGGCCTAGCAATCAGCCCCAGCATTTT. It is translated as CASSRGPSNQPQHF.

V is TRBV20-1 and J is TRBJ2-7, with 10 bases aligning to TRBD1. With 3 bases clipped from V and 12 bases from J, the junction kept 5 bases outside the gene matches. Germline V gene sequence: CDR1 DFQATT, CDR2 SNEGSKA (reference sequence). The CDR3 spans 11 residues. CDR3 protein: CSARRTGGRYF. The CDR3 nucleotides are TGCAGTGCTAGGCGGACAGGGGGTCGGTACTTC.

The chain recombines TRBV29-1 with TRBJ2-2; no reliable D call. Trimming took off 3 bases at V and 3 bases at J, with 5 bases between the two ends. The CDR3 totals 12 residues. In germline, CDR1 is SQVTM, CDR2 ANQGSEA. CDR3 nucleotide sequence: TGCAGCGTTGATAAGGACACCGGGGAGCTGTTTTTT. Amino acids: CSVDKDTGELFF.

This clone was picked up a small number of times. This sequence joins TRBV7-2 and TRBJ2-7; TRBD2 agrees at 7 bases. Germline V gene sequence: CDR1 SGHTA, CDR2 FQGNSA. Unmatched junction bases numbered 7, after V lost 1 base and J lost 4 bases. This CDR3 contains 15 residues. The DNA of the CDR3 is TGTGCCAGCAGCTTAGTACGGGAGGTAGGATACGAGCAGTACTTC. Translation: CASSLVREVGYEQYF.

The chain links TRBV29-1 to TRBJ1-1, with D tentatively TRBD1 (5 bases). V was cut by 7 bases and J by 5 bases, with 17 bases left in between. CDR3 length equals 13 residues. Germline CDR1 and CDR2: SQVTM and ANQGSEA. The CDR3: CSGSGAGGTEAFF. The DNA of the CDR3 is TGCAGCGGGTCCGGGGCAGGCGGGACTGAAGCTTTCTTT. The variable domain in full, with the rest retrieved from reference TRBV29-1 and TRBJ1-1, is SAVISQKPSRDICQRGTSLTIQCQVDSQVTMMFWYRQQPGQSLTLIATANQGSEATYESGFVIDKFPISRPNLTFSTLTVSNMSPEDSSIYLCSGSGAGGTEAFFGQGTRLTVV.

The chain has TRBV18 and TRBJ1-2, with D perhaps TRBD1 (5 bases). The V end lost 2 bases, the J end lost 5 bases, and 9 bases lay between the germline ends. Germline V gene lookup returns CDR1 KGHSH and CDR2 LQKENI. CDR3 length: 13 amino acids. DNA for the CDR3: TGTGCCAGCTCACCAGGGGGGAGTTATGGCTACACCTTC. This gives the protein CASSPGGSYGYTF.

The CDR3 is CASSPGGGRGDTQYF. CDR3 sequence (DNA): TGCGCCAGCAGCCCCGGCGGGGGGCGCGGAGATACGCAGTATTTT. The rearrangement uses TRBV5-1 and TRBJ2-3, with 8 bases lining up with TRBD2. The CDR3 totals 15 residues. V lost 4 bases and J lost 5; bases outside the gene matches: 9. Per the germline V gene, CDR1 is SGHRS and CDR2 is YFSETQ.

This sequence joins TRBV4-2 and TRBJ2-1; D may be TRBD1 (5 bases). This CDR3 is 16 amino acids long. Trimming pared 0 bases from V and 5 bases from J, leaving 14 bases between. Germline V lookup: CDR1 LGHNA, CDR2 YNFKEQ. The CDR3 nucleotides are TGTGCCAGCAGCCAAGAGTGGACACATGACCACAATGAGCAGTTCTTC. It specifies CASSQEWTHDHNEQFF.

This clone was seen only once. The chain is built from TRBV5-6 and TRBJ2-7; D is perhaps TRBD2 (7 bases). The CDR3 spans 15 residues. V shed 4 bases and J shed 7 bases, with 21 bases lying between them. Germline CDR1 SGHDT, CDR2 YYEEEE. Here the CDR3 reads CASSPRGGASREQYF. The CDR3 DNA sequence: TGTGCCAGCAGCCCAAGGGGGGGGGCGTCGCGTGAGCAGTACTTC.

V is TRBV6-5 and J is TRBJ1-2; D gene ambiguous. Germline loops: CDR1 MNHEY, CDR2 SVGAGI. This CDR3 spans 13 amino acids. V gave up 8 bases and J gave up 8 bases, with 18 bases separating them. CDR3 DNA: TGTGCCAGCTGGAGGTGGGGTGAATACGGCTACACCTTC. Translating gives CASWRWGEYGYTF.

This clone was detected only once. The chain links TRBV19 to TRBJ2-1; D remains ambiguous. Germline assignment: CDR1 LNHDA and CDR2 SQIVND (reference sequence). This CDR3 has 15 amino acids. The ends were cut back, 7 bases at V and 0 bases at J, with 13 bases in the middle. The CDR3 sequence is CASTAFLSSYNEQFF. The CDR3 nucleotides read TGTGCCAGTACGGCCTTCTTAAGCTCCTACAATGAGCAGTTCTTC.

The sample holds one count of this clone. The chain is built from TRBV20-1 and TRBJ2-6, with 7 bases that match TRBD2. From germline, CDR1 is DFQATT and CDR2 SNEGSKA (reference sequence). J gave up 3 bases and V 3 bases, and 8 bases lay outside the gene matches. The CDR3 is 16 amino acids. CDR3 DNA sequence: TGCAGTGCTAGTCCCCAGGGAGGGTTTGGGGCCAACGTCCTGACTTTC. It codes for CSASPQGGFGANVLTF.

The chain has TRBV10-3 and TRBJ1-5; D ambiguous. The CDR3 length is 13 residues. Germline CDR1 is ENHRY and CDR2 is SYGVKD. Between the trimmed V and J ends, which lost 6 bases and 0 bases, there was a span of 6 bases. CDR3 bases: TGTGCCATCAGCAGCTATAGCAATCAGCCCCAGCATTTT. Translation: CAISSYSNQPQHF.

V usage is TRBV5-1 and J usage is TRBJ1-1; D ambiguous. This CDR3 contains 14 residues. V lost 3 bases to trimming and J lost 1 base, with 10 bases between them. Germline V gene data show CDR1 as SGHRS and CDR2 as YFSETQ. The CDR3 spells CASSSLGENTEAFF. In nucleotides, the CDR3 is TGCGCCAGCAGCTCTCTGGGAGAGAACACTGAAGCTTTCTTT. The full variable domain, rest sourced from reference TRBV5-1 and TRBJ1-1, is KAGVTQTPRYLIKTRGQQVTLSCSPISGHRSVSWYQQTPGQGLQFLFEYFSETQRNKGNFPGRFSGRQFSNSRSEMNVSTLELGDSALYLCASSSLGENTEAFFGQGTRLTVV.

This chain connects TRBV11-1 to TRBJ2-7; 7 nucleotides align to TRBD1. The CDR3 has 14 amino acids. CDR1 and CDR2 (germline): SGHAT, FQDESV (reference sequence). The J segment lost 3 bases and the V segment lost 5 bases, leaving 7 bases of the junction unmatched. CDR3 loop: CASSLTQGLYEQYF. The CDR3 coding sequence is TGTGCCAGCAGCCTGACACAGGGGCTCTACGAGCAGTACTTC.

The sample holds one count of this clone. The J gene is TRBJ2-3, the V gene TRBV3-1 (or the pseudogene TRBV3-2); the D is unclear. The CDR3 runs to 16 residues. In germline, CDR1 is LGHDT, CDR2 YNNKEL (reference sequence). Deletions cut 5 bases from V and 0 bases from J, with 15 bases between. The chain's CDR3 is CASSDLRKISTDTQYF. The CDR3 region has the DNA TGTGCCAGCAGCGATCTCCGGAAAATTAGCACAGATACGCAGTATTTT.

Notes on this clone: Other DNA sequences of this sample code for an identical CDR3. The CDR3 DNA sequence: TGTGCCAGCAGTTCCCCCCCAAGGGGGAACACTGAAGCTTTCTTT. Translation gives CASSSPPRGNTEAFF. This chain connects TRBV28 to TRBJ1-1; TRBD1 is a possible D gene (5 bases). This CDR3 contains 15 residues. CDR1 MDHEN and CDR2 SYDVKM come from the germline V gene. Deletions cut 4 bases from V and 1 base from J, with 13 bases between.

V is TRBV11-3 and J is TRBJ2-2; unclear D gene. V was pared by 5 bases and J by 4 bases, with 8 bases between. This CDR3 contains 13 residues. CDR1 is SGHNT, CDR2 YENEEA, per germline. The CDR3 DNA is TGTGCCAGCAGCGGTCGGACCACCGGGGAGCTGTTTTTT. Amino acid sequence: CASSGRTTGELFF.

In its sample, this clone was seen a few times. The chain uses TRBV7-9 and TRBJ2-7; the match to TRBD1 covers 9 bases. This CDR3 region has 13 residues. Germline CDR1 is SEHNR and CDR2 is FQNEAQ (reference sequence). V gave up 5 bases and J gave up 4 bases; unmatched junction bases: 3. The CDR3, as DNA: TGTGCCAGCAGCAGGACAGGGGAGTACGAGCAGTACTTC. Amino acids: CASSRTGEYEQYF.

This chain links TRBV7-8 with TRBJ1-1; D is undetermined. Germline CDR1 is SGHVS and CDR2 is FQNEAQ. With 5 bases removed from V and 4 bases from J, the gap between germline ends came to 17 bases. The length of the CDR3 is 15 residues. This chain's CDR3 is CASSRAQTVGTEAFF. CDR3 nucleotide sequence: TGTGCCAGCAGCCGAGCACAGACGGTGGGCACTGAAGCTTTCTTT.

V is TRBV10-3 and J is TRBJ1-2; D is ambiguous. The germline CDR1 and CDR2 sequences are ENHRY and SYGVKD. V was cut by 0 bases and J by 4 bases, with 6 bases left in between. CDR3 length: 13 residues. The CDR3 nucleotides are TGTGCCATCAGTGAGTCGGGCAGCTATGGCTACACCTTC. The encoded protein is CAISESGSYGYTF.

The chain has TRBV5-4 and TRBJ1-2, with D possibly TRBD1 on 5 matching bases. In germline, CDR1 is SGHNT, CDR2 YYREEE (reference sequence). The CDR3 loop spans 15 amino acids. Trimming pared 0 bases from V and 2 bases from J, leaving 11 bases between. In DNA, the CDR3 is TGTGCCAGCAGCTTGGCTCGGGGGGTAAACTATGGCTACACCTTC. Residues: CASSLARGVNYGYTF. Full variable domain (remainder filled in from reference TRBV5-4 and TRBJ1-2): ETGVTQSPTHLIKTRGQQVTLRCSSQSGHNTVSWYQQALGQGPQFIFQYYREEENGRGNFPPRFSGLQFPNYSSELNVNALELDDSALYLCASSLARGVNYGYTFGSGTRLTVV.

The chain carries TRBV30 and TRBJ1-1; 7 nucleotides match TRBD1. The CDR3 runs to 19 residues. Germline V gene lookup returns CDR1 GTSNPN and CDR2 SVGIG (reference sequence). V was clipped by 0 bases and J by 6 bases; unmatched bases: 22. In DNA, the CDR3 is TGTGCCTGGAGTGTATTCTTTCCAGGGGGATCGGGGTTTGGCGCTGAAGCTTTCTTT. This encodes CAWSVFFPGGSGFGAEAFF.

The CDR3 is CASSQEMGFRGHNEQFF. The CDR3 region has the DNA TGCGCCAGCAGCCAAGAGATGGGATTTAGGGGTCACAATGAGCAGTTCTTC. This chain joins TRBV4-3 and TRBJ2-1; D may be TRBD1 (5 bases). Germline CDR1 LGHNA, CDR2 YSLEER. CDR3 length equals 17 residues. V was shortened by 0 bases and J by 5 bases, with 17 bases between the two germline ends.

The chain has TRBV10-3 and TRBJ1-2; weak D call: TRBD1 (5 bases). In germline, CDR1 is ENHRY, CDR2 SYGVKD. The CDR3 contains 12 residues. Trimming removed 2 bases from V and 8 bases from J, with 9 bases in between. The CDR3 protein is CAISEGAVGYTF. The CDR3 nucleotides read TGTGCCATCAGTGAGGGGGCGGTCGGCTACACCTTC.

V and J are TRBV19 and TRBJ1-1, with D hard to call. This CDR3 spans 12 amino acids. Germline CDR1 LNHDA, CDR2 SQIVND (reference sequence). V was trimmed by 7 bases and J by 0 bases, leaving 6 bases between them. The CDR3 region has the DNA TGTGCCAGTATGCGGTTGAACACTGAAGCTTTCTTT. Protein product: CASMRLNTEAFF.

The chain links TRBV4-2 to TRBJ2-3; the D is unclear. The CDR3 totals 11 residues. V was shortened by 2 bases and J by 6 bases, with 3 bases between the two germline ends. CDR1 and CDR2 (germline): LGHNA, YNFKEQ. The DNA of the CDR3 is TGTGCCAGCAGCCAAAGGGATACGCAGTATTTT. It specifies CASSQRDTQYF.

V is TRBV9 and J is TRBJ1-2; the match to TRBD1 covers 8 bases. V was clipped by 0 bases and J by 4 bases; unmatched bases: 8. This CDR3 region has 16 residues. Germline V gene sequence: CDR1 SGDLS, CDR2 YYNGEE. The CDR3 DNA sequence: TGTGCCAGCAGCGTAGGGGACAGGATTAGTGGCTATGGCTACACCTTC. As protein: CASSVGDRISGYGYTF. Full variable domain (outside the CDR3, taken from reference TRBV9 and TRBJ1-2): DSGVTQTPKHLITATGQRVTLRCSPRSGDLSVYWYQQSLDQGLQFLIQYYNGEERAKGNILERFSAQQFPDLHSELNLSSLELGDSALYFCASSVGDRISGYGYTFGSGTRLTVV.